One and the same sample provided the 4 T cell receptor beta chains below, sequenced in a study of cytomegalovirus exposure and HLA in healthy donors (TCRdb year 2017). Libraries were prepared through the immunoSEQ multiplex PCR assay. For the multiplex PCR, a mixture combining 60 forward primers for TCR Vbeta segments and 13 reverse primers for TCR Jbeta segments was used. TCRdb's version of the immuneACCESS table is confined to in-frame rearrangements and falls short of the full clone set. An unresolved V gene accounts for under half of the shortfall where checked; the remainder is of unknown origin. For this sample there are under 100,000 clones; about two thirds appear just once. Around 16% of the sample rests with the top ten. Sample: PBMCs. The receptors here all came from a woman between 45 and 65 years old in good health and CMV-seropositive.

This clone appeared a few times. The chain has TRBV11-2 and TRBJ2-7, with a tentative D call TRBD2 (5 bases). Between the trimmed V and J ends, which lost 3 bases and 6 bases, there was a span of 9 bases. This CDR3 comprises 12 residues. The germline V gene has CDR1 SGHAT and CDR2 FQNNGV. CDR3 residues: CASSLGASEQYF. The CDR3 bases are TGTGCCAGCAGCTTGGGAGCGAGCGAGCAGTACTTC.

J is TRBJ2-3 and V is TRBV5-1, with 10 bases matching TRBD1. Unmatched junction bases numbered 5, after V lost 4 bases and J lost 3 bases. CDR1 SGHRS and CDR2 YFSETQ come from the germline V gene. This CDR3 has 15 residues. CDR3 in amino acids: CASSLSGQGTDTQYF. In nucleotides, the CDR3 is TGCGCCAGCAGCCTCTCGGGACAGGGGACAGATACGCAGTATTTT.

V is TRBV4-1 and J is TRBJ2-2, with 7 bases fitting TRBD2. Germline values: CDR1 MGHRA, CDR2 YSYEKL. The CDR3 contains 15 residues. V gave up 4 bases and J gave up 0 bases; unmatched junction bases: 2. CDR3 sequence reads: CASSLGLANTGELFF. CDR3 bases: TGCGCCAGCAGCCTAGGACTAGCGAACACCGGGGAGCTGTTTTTT.

The V and J genes are TRBV28 and TRBJ2-3, with D possibly TRBD2 on 5 matching bases. V was pared by 2 bases and J by 1 base, with 10 bases between. The CDR3 totals 15 residues. Germline lookup yields CDR1 MDHEN and CDR2 SYDVKM. The CDR3 reads CASSLRGLGTDTQYF. The CDR3 region has the DNA TGTGCCAGCAGTTTACGGGGTCTGGGCACAGATACGCAGTATTTT.